This TCR beta chain was found in a study of cytomegalovirus exposure and HLA in healthy donors. Study overall: Of about 390 genotyped donors, more than 75% grouped in the Caucasian-associated ancestry cluster.

Primers for the PCR totalled 60 Vbeta and 13 Jbeta. The method was immunoSEQ multiplex PCR; TCRdb's version includes in-frame clones alone and lacks a portion of them. The sample holds about 160,000 clones, 78% seen once. In germline, CDR1 is LGHNA, CDR2 YSLEER. This CDR3 spans 13 amino acids. V dropped 2 bases and J dropped 6 bases, with 10 bases sitting between them. Study-level findings and limits: Later on, an analysis tied about 17,000 TCR beta sequences to HLA alleles at 0.05 false discovery rate. Several of the most significant clusters appeared linked to common viral pathogens, based on a later analysis.

Details on this clone: Its target is not known.

Sequencing was carried out using PBMCs. This TCR came from a woman between 50 and 59 years old in good health and CMV-seropositive. This chain links TRBV4-3 with TRBJ1-1; D is ambiguous. The CDR3 DNA is TGCGCCAGCAGCCAAAGACGCGGGGCTGAAGCTTTCTTT. This encodes CASSQRRGAEAFF.